This T cell receptor beta chain derives from a study of tumor-infiltrating lymphocytes in primary liver carcinoma (dated by TCRdb to 2016 to 2017). Notes on the research overall: Between November 2015 and early 2016, roughly five patients in China with histopathologically diagnosed primary liver carcinoma had their tumors surgically resected. Of the five patients (three men and two women, aged 30 to 69 years), four had hepatocellular carcinoma and one had combined HCC and intrahepatic cholangiocarcinoma. The five patients had tumors of stage T1-T3 N0M0, with maximum diameters ranging from 4.2 to 10 cm. Each sample produced roughly 3.65 to 7.5 million productive TCRbeta reads, and read depth showed no significant difference between tissue types. TCRbeta repertoire sequencing, expression microarrays and whole-exome sequencing were combined in the study across five regions of each liver tumor, with adjacent normal tissue and blood also included. A total of approximately 35 specimens from 5 patients, comprising approximately 25 tumor regions, 5 adjacent noncancerous liver tissues and 5 peripheral blood samples, were covered by TCRbeta repertoire sequencing. High reproducibility was observed for the technical replicate repertoires, with mean shared-clone rates around 0.9 and correlation coefficients above 0.95. Findings and caveats that apply to the study as a whole: Because only the TCR beta chain was sequenced and unpaired alpha chains were not captured, true repertoire diversity is likely underestimated. The study included only four or five patients, and the authors note findings should be validated in a larger study. Comparison of CD4+ and CD8+ T cell repertoires was precluded by the use of bulk unsorted samples. A significantly larger repertoire fraction was made up by the top 250 clones in tumors than in blood (p = 0.039). Pairs of tumor regions showed greater repertoire overlap (mean about 35%) than tumor-adjacent pairs (roughly 17%) or tumor-blood pairs (approximately 14%), which is consistent with antigen-driven expansion.

TRIzol reagent was used to extract blood RNA from unsorted whole blood, while the DNeasy Blood & Tissue kit provided the germline DNA. At the time of sampling, the patients were treatment-naive and had chronic HBV infection. About 3.7 milliliters of peripheral blood were collected into K2EDTA tubes before surgery. TCRbeta-specific cDNA was reverse-transcribed from around 0.45 ug total RNA using a constant-region primer and ProtoScript II reverse transcriptase. The TCRbeta libraries were prepared through three rounds of nested multiplex PCR following a slightly modified ARM-PCR procedure. The first two PCR rounds used multiplex TRBV1-TRBV30 forward primers with a Cbeta reverse primer, each for 10 to 11 cycles. Sample barcodes and Illumina adapters were attached in a final 25-cycle PCR using Deep VentR polymerase. Before sequencing, amplicons of 200-500 bp were purified from gel using a QIAquick gel extraction kit. An Illumina HiSeq 2500 was used to sequence the TCRbeta amplicons with 250-bp paired-end reads. The authors processed their data as follows. Quality trimming of reads was performed with Trimmomatic v0.33, and paired reads were merged with FLASH v1.2.11 so that full CDR3 sequences could be recovered. MiGEC v1.2.1b assigned V, D and J germline segments to the rearranged TCRbeta sequences. VDJtools v1.0.0 computed clonotype statistics and Shannon-Wiener diversity indices. To cut down on sampling bias, every analysis after diversity analysis relied on just the 250 most abundant clonotypes from each sample. TCRdb trimmed public reads at Q25 via fastp, called clones via MiXCR and kept in-frame beta chains. Records with the same CDR3 protein are collapsed into one entry carrying the most frequent genes and DNA. It is TCRdb's table, rather than the study itself, that gives the V and J calls and clone size. The sample table holds about 200,000 distinct CDR3 sequences, of which about two thirds were seen once. Roughly 6.4% of the sample is in the top ten clones.

The CDR3, cysteine through phenylalanine, is 12 amino acids long. This entry keeps only the CDR3 DNA: 36 bases, framed from base 1. According to the germline V gene, CDR1 reads SGHNT and CDR2 reads YENEEA. Of note for this clonotype: Its antigen specificity is not known. A read error may produce the germline difference seen at one junction end.

The source is a woman aged 55-75 years with primary liver carcinoma and hepatitis B virus infection. This chain is built from TRBV11-3 and TRBJ2-1, with TRBD2 as a weak D call on 5 bases. The source material was peripheral blood. The sequenced DNA is TGTGCCAGCAGGGAGAGGGTCAATGAGCTGTTCTTC. Translated, it gives CASRERVNELFF.